This TCR beta chain was profiled in a study of regulatory T cells in long-lasting Graves disease. Time point in this sample: persistent/refractory GD, antithyroid drugs over 5 years with positive TRAb. PBMCs were the source of the RNA used for TCR sequencing. Arm-PCR of CDR3 regions and iRepertoire HTBI primers were the basis on which TCR beta libraries were built. TCRdb re-derived calls from the multiplex PCR reads in MiXCR, one entry per CDR3 protein. The sample lists approximately 380,000 distinct CDR3 sequences, 20% occurring once. Trimming cost V 4 bases and J 6 bases, with 15 bases left between them. The length of the CDR3 is 15 residues. Germline V gene data show CDR1 as LNHDA and CDR2 as SQIVND (reference sequence).

V is TRBV19 and J is TRBJ2-2, with D possibly matching TRBD2 (6 bases). The clonotype was recovered from a female donor with Graves disease. The sample in question was peripheral blood mononuclear cells (PBMCs), obtained when the disease was refractory, from a patient treated with antithyroid drugs. The CDR3 sequence: CASSNLVGGAGELFF. In nucleotides, the CDR3 is TGTGCCAGTAGTAACCTAGTAGGAGGGGCCGGGGAGCTGTTTTTT.